The rows below give T cell receptor beta chains drawn from one sample of a study of cytomegalovirus exposure and HLA in healthy donors. Produced via immunoSEQ multiplex PCR; TCRdb's table is partial and in-frame only. The table lists about 140,000 clones, with approximately 1% in the top ten. Sequenced: PBMCs. Receptors originate from a male donor in good health and CMV-seronegative. Each CDR3 is given with its conserved first and last residue. D genes are given only for firm matches.

j_call d_call v_call cdr3_nt cdr3_aa
TRBJ2-7 TRBD1 TRBV18 TGTGCCAGCTCTCGGGACAGAGACTACGAGCAGTACTTC CASSRDRDYEQYF
TRBJ2-1 TRBD2 TRBV6-1 TGTGCCAGCAGTGTTCCGGGACTAGCGGGAGTGCGGAATGAGCAGTTCTTC CASSVPGLAGVRNEQFF
TRBJ1-5 . TRBV11-2 TGTGCCAGCAGCCCCAGCGGGGCGAATAGCAATCAGCCCCAGCATTTT CASSPSGANSNQPQHF
TRBJ2-4 . TRBV4-3 TGCGCCAGCAGCCAAGAAGAGGGCGGGGCGGGAAACATTCAGTACTTC CASSQEEGGAGNIQYF
TRBJ2-3 TRBD2 TRBV18 TGTGCCAGCTCACATTGGCGGGAGTACGGCACAGATACGCAGTATTTT CASSHWREYGTDTQYF
TRBJ2-3 . TRBV29-1 TGCAGCGTTGAACAGGTCACAGATACGCAGTATTTT CSVEQVTDTQYF
TRBJ2-2 TRBD1 TRBV30 TGTGCCGGGTACGGGACAGGGAGAGTCGGGGAGCTGTTTTTT CAGYGTGRVGELFF
TRBJ2-2 TRBD2 TRBV4-2 TGTGCCAGCAGCCAATCGGGGGGTGGGACTAGAGGCAACACCGGGGAGCTGTTTTTT CASSQSGGGTRGNTGELFF
TRBJ1-5 . TRBV15 TGTGCCACCGGCAACCCCAGGCAGCCCCAGCATTTT CATGNPRQPQHF
TRBJ2-1 TRBD2 TRBV5-1 TGCGCCAGCAGCTCCGGACTTGCTAGCGGGAGCGCTAATGAGCAGTTCTTC CASSSGLASGSANEQFF
TRBJ2-2 . TRBV29-1 TGCAGCGTTCTACTAGCGAACACCGGGGAGCTGTTTTTT CSVLLANTGELFF
TRBJ1-1 . TRBV7-9 TGTGCCAGCAACCAGGGGTGGGGTGAAGCTTTCTTT CASNQGWGEAFF
TRBJ1-1 . TRBV19 TGTGCCAGTAGTATACCAGGGTTATGGACTGAAGCTTTCTTT CASSIPGLWTEAFF
TRBJ2-2 TRBD2 TRBV12-5 TGTGCTAGTGGTACTAGCGCCGGGGAGCTGTTTTTT CASGTSAGELFF